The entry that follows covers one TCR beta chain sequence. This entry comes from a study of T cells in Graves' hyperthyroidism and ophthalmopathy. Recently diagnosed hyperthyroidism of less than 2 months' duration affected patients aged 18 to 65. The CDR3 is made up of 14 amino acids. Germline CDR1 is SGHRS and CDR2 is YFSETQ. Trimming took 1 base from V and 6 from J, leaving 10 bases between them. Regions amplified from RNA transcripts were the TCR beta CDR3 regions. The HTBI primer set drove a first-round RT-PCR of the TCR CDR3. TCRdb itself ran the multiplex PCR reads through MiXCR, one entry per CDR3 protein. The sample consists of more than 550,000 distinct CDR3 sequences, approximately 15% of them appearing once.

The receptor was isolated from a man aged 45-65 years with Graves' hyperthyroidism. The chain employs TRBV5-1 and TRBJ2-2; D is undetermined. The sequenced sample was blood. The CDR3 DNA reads TGCGCCAGCAGCTTGCTGGGGTCCTCCGGGGAGCTGTTTTTT. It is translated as CASSLLGSSGELFF.